This TCR beta chain was obtained from a study of coeliac disease. Whole-study context: The study queried TRBV7-2 bias without high-resolution HLA data.

Repertoires were generated with immunoSEQ multiplex PCR, while TCRdb's copy carries only in-frame clones and drops some. This repertoire shows 5,700 or so clones, 50% to 60% found once; its top ten account for approximately 6.5%. Germline V gene data show CDR1 as LGHNA and CDR2 as YNFKEQ. The CDR3 contains 14 residues. Trimming removed 4 bases from V and 3 bases from J; junction bases left unmatched: 3. Concerning this clone: Its antigen is undetermined.

Study-wide findings and caveats: According to the authors, this method cannot detect gliadin-specific T cells in an unbiased way. Active celiac intraepithelial and lamina propria samples had lower TRB and TRG clonality than control samples.

This chain links TRBV4-2 with TRBJ1-3, with 7 bases aligning to TRBD1. This sequence was found in a woman in her 30s with active celiac disease. The sample comprised intraepithelial lymphocytes from the gut. The CDR3 here is CASSLGGDGNTIYF. In DNA form, the CDR3 reads TGTGCCAGCAGCCTAGGGGGCGATGGAAACACCATATATTTT.